Sequencing of this TCR beta chain was carried out in a study of T cells in Graves' hyperthyroidism and ophthalmopathy. The study, taken as a whole, reports: In the analysis, a 13 V-J model separated ophthalmopathy from stable hyperthyroidism. The model foresaw ophthalmopathy a median about 6.1 months prior to onset. In blood, most of the thyroid clonotypes expanded above 0.001 were also present.

The investigators amplified TCR beta CDR3 regions from RNA transcripts. HTBI primers were used for first-round RT-PCR of the TCR CDR3. One entry per CDR3 protein results from TCRdb running MiXCR on the multiplex PCR reads. The sample has roughly 500,000 distinct CDR3 sequences, about 45% seen once. This clonotype was observed at least ten times. The antigen remains undetermined. Deletions cut 5 bases from V and 8 bases from J, with 10 bases between. Germline-derived CDR1 and CDR2 are SGHDT and YYEEEE. This CDR3 is built from 11 residues. The chain uses TRBV5-6 and TRBJ1-2, with D hard to call. The TCR sequence derives from an adult woman with Graves' disease, either hyperthyroidism or ophthalmopathy (not recorded which). Sequenced: peripheral blood or thyroid tissue (not recorded which). The CDR3 region is CASRRVQGYTF. The CDR3 DNA is TGTGCCAGCAGGAGGGTTCAAGGCTACACCTTC. The variable domain in full, completed from reference TRBV5-6 and TRBJ1-2, reads DAGVTQSPTHLIKTRGQQVTLRCSPKSGHDTVSWYQQALGQGPQFIFQYYEEEERQRGNFPDRFSGHQFPNYSSELNVNALLLGDSALYLCASRRVQGYTFGSGTRLTVV.